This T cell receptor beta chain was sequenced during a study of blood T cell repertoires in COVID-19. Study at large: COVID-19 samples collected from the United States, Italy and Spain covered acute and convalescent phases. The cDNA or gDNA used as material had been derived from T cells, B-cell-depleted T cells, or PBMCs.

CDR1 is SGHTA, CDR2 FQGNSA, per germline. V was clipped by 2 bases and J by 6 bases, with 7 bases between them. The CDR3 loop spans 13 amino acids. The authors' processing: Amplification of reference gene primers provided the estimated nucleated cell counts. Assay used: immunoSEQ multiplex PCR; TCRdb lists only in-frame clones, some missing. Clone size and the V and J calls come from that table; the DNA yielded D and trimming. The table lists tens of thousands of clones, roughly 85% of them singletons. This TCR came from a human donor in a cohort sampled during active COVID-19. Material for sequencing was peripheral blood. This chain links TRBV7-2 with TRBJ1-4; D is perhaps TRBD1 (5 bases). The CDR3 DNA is TGTGCCAGCAGCTTAAAGGGGTATGAAAAACTGTTTTTT. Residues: CASSLKGYEKLFF.